These 16 T cell receptor beta chains came from one sample sequenced in a study of T cell repertoires in cytomegalovirus infection. Each CDR3 protein is one row after TCRdb ran MiXCR on the reads. The profile shows hundreds of thousands of distinct CDR3 sequences, approximately 24% of them singletons. The sequenced sample consisted of CD8+ T cells from PBMCs. Receptor source: a human donor in good health (CMV status not recorded). Some clones in this sample may be carry-over from other donors' samples.

This clonotype has just a few counts. This chain connects TRBV20-1 to TRBJ1-1; 8 positions agree with TRBD1. Trimming removed 1 base from V and 2 bases from J; junction bases left unmatched: 9. This CDR3 has 16 amino acids. Germline lookup yields CDR1 DFQATT and CDR2 SNEGSKA (reference sequence). The chain's CDR3 is CSARGSSRGPNTEAFF. DNA for the CDR3: TGCAGTGCTAGAGGATCCAGCAGGGGGCCTAACACTGAAGCTTTCTTT.

This clonotype was recorded a few times. This sequence joins TRBV27 and TRBJ2-4; a weak D match, TRBD1 (5 bases). Trimming left V 3 bases short and J 6 bases short, with 12 bases between. Looked up from germline, CDR1 is MNHEY and CDR2 is SMNVEV (reference sequence). This CDR3 is built from 14 residues. This CDR3 is CASSFTQGGNIQYF. The CDR3 DNA sequence: TGTGCCAGCAGTTTCACCCAGGGCGGAAACATTCAGTACTTC.

The chain employs TRBV29-1 and TRBJ1-2; 10 nucleotides agree with TRBD1. The J segment lost 6 bases and the V segment lost 6 bases, leaving 10 bases of the junction unmatched. This CDR3 is built from 14 residues. Germline values: CDR1 SQVTM, CDR2 ANQGSEA. The DNA of the CDR3 is TGCAGCGTAGGTTCCGGACAGGGGGTAGATGGCTACACCTTC. Encoded protein: CSVGSGQGVDGYTF.

There are a few counts of this clonotype. The chain carries TRBV10-3 and TRBJ1-2; a possible D gene is TRBD1 (6 bases). In germline, CDR1 is ENHRY, CDR2 SYGVKD. V gave up 4 bases and J gave up 1 base, with 10 bases separating them. The CDR3 is 14 residues long. In DNA, the CDR3 is TGTGCCATCAGTGTACAGGGACTTAACTATGGCTACACCTTC. Amino acids: CAISVQGLNYGYTF.

This clonotype was found a few times. The chain employs TRBV12-3 or TRBV12-4 and TRBJ2-7; tentative D call: TRBD1 (5 bases). The CDR3 totals 16 residues. Between the trimmed V and J ends, which lost 6 bases and 3 bases, there was a span of 21 bases. The CDR3 region is CASSEIRGARSYEQYF. The CDR3 DNA sequence: TGTGCCAGCAGCGAAATAAGGGGCGCGAGAAGCTACGAGCAGTACTTC.

Comment on this clonotype: This may arise from a read error, as a much more abundant clone is one base away. The chain combines TRBV7-6 with TRBJ1-6; D uncertain. In germline, CDR1 is SGHVS, CDR2 FNYEAQ. This CDR3 contains 16 residues. The CDR3 bases are TGTGTCAGCAGCCGAAAAGCAGGAAATGATAATTCACCCCTCCACTTT. Its protein is CVSSRKAGNDNSPLHF.

The chain combines TRBV6-2 or TRBV6-3 with TRBJ2-7; D unclear. The length of the CDR3 is 14 residues. The V gene lost 2 bases and the J gene lost 5 bases, with 13 bases spanning the gap. CDR1 and CDR2 from the germline V gene are MNHEY and SVGEGT. The CDR3 protein is CASSYGSLPHEQYV. CDR3 nucleotide sequence: TGTGCCAGCAGTTACGGGTCCTTACCCCACGAGCAGTACGTC.

This clonotype was counted a single time. The gene calls are TRBV15 and TRBJ1-2, with 9 bases that match TRBD1. CDR1 and CDR2 from the germline V gene are LNHNV and YYDKDF (reference sequence). The trim removed 5 bases at V and 0 bases at J, leaving 4 bases unmatched. The CDR3 is 15 residues long. In DNA, the CDR3 is TGTGCCACCAGCCTGGACAGGGGTCCTAACTATGGCTACACCTTC. Translating it yields CATSLDRGPNYGYTF.

This clonotype was detected a few times. The CDR3 nucleotides are TGTGCCAGCGTACGGCCCCTCCCAGGGTTCACCGGGGAGCTGTTTTTT. Protein sequence: CASVRPLPGFTGELFF. This chain links TRBV28 with TRBJ2-2; D is perhaps TRBD1 (5 bases). This CDR3 is 16 amino acids long. With 8 bases removed from V and 4 bases from J, the gap between germline ends came to 20 bases. Germline lookup yields CDR1 MDHEN and CDR2 SYDVKM.

This clonotype occurred many times. This chain connects TRBV12-3 or TRBV12-4 to TRBJ1-5, with a weak D call TRBD1 (6 bases). This CDR3 is 14 amino acids long. V dropped 3 bases and J dropped 10 bases, with 16 bases sitting between them. The CDR3 DNA reads as TGTGCCAGCAGTTTGGGGGCCCCTCATAAACCCCAGCATTTT. Amino acids: CASSLGAPHKPQHF.

This clonotype has just a few counts. The J gene is TRBJ1-1, the V gene TRBV27; no firm D call. The ends were cut back, 2 bases at V and 1 base at J, with 14 bases in the middle. CDR1 MNHEY and CDR2 SMNVEV come from the germline V gene (reference sequence). CDR3 length: 16 amino acids. CDR3 protein: CASSLIFEGPNTEAFF. The CDR3, as DNA: TGTGCCAGCAGTTTAATCTTTGAGGGCCCGAACACTGAAGCTTTCTTT.

This clonotype was detected ten times or more. This chain links TRBV7-2 with TRBJ2-1; TRBD2 aligns across 12 bases. CDR3 length equals 18 residues. CDR1 and CDR2 from the germline V gene are SGHTA and FQGNSA. V lost 1 base, J lost 7 bases, and 11 bases stayed unmatched. CDR3 nucleotide sequence: TGTGCCAGCAGCTTAGGGTGGCCTAGCGGGGGGGCAAAGAATGAGCAGTTCTTC. Protein: CASSLGWPSGGAKNEQFF.

The chain combines TRBV7-3 with TRBJ2-2, with D perhaps matching TRBD1 or TRBD2 (6 bases each). The CDR3 has 15 amino acids. Trimming pared 5 bases from V and 4 bases from J, leaving 14 bases between. Germline values: CDR1 SGHTA, CDR2 FQGTGA. The CDR3, as DNA: TGTGCCAGCAGCGGGGGGCAGGACCGCACCGGGGAGCTGTTTTTT. It specifies CASSGGQDRTGELFF.

This clonotype was seen ten or more times. This chain joins TRBV28 and TRBJ2-4, with TRBD2 matching over 9 bases. Per germline, CDR1 MDHEN and CDR2 SYDVKM. The CDR3 loop spans 14 amino acids. The V segment lost 2 bases and the J segment 7 bases; nucleotides outside the gene matches: 3. The CDR3 DNA reads TGTGCCAGCAGTTTAGCGGGGGGGATGAACATTCAGTACTTC. It yields the protein CASSLAGGMNIQYF.

The sample holds a few counts of this clonotype. The V call is TRBV7-6, the J call TRBJ2-4; a possible D gene is TRBD2 (6 bases). Trimming took off 1 base at V and 5 bases at J, with 12 bases between the two ends. Germline V gene lookup returns CDR1 SGHVS and CDR2 FNYEAQ. This CDR3 has 15 residues. CDR3 sequence reads: CASSLGIREENIQYF. CDR3 nucleotide sequence: TGTGCCAGCAGCTTAGGCATCAGGGAGGAAAACATTCAGTACTTC.

The sample holds a few counts of this clonotype. This may stem from a read error, because a much larger clone lies one nucleotide away. The CDR3 protein is CASSFVSYEQYF. In DNA, the CDR3 is TGTGCCAGCAGTTTTGTCAGCTACGAGCAGTACTTC. The chain links TRBV12-3 or TRBV12-4 to TRBJ2-7; D is ambiguous. Between the trimmed V and J ends, which lost 3 bases and 3 bases, there was a span of 6 bases. The CDR3 sequence is 12 residues long.